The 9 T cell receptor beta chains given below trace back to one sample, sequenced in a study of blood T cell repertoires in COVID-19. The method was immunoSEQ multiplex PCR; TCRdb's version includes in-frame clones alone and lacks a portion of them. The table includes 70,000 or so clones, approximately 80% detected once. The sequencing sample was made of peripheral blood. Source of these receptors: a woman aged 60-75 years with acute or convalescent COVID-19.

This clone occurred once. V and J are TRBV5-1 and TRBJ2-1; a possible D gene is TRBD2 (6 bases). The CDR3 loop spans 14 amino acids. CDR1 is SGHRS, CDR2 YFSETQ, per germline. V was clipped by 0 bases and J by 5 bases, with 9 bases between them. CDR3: CASSLEAGNNEQFF. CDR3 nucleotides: TGCGCCAGCAGCTTGGAGGCGGGGAACAATGAGCAGTTCTTC.

The CDR3: CASSSWTSGGADQYF. DNA for the CDR3: TGTGCCAGCAGTTCCTGGACTAGCGGGGGGGCAGACCAGTACTTC. This chain connects TRBV6-5 to TRBJ2-5, with 15 bases identical to TRBD2. CDR3 length equals 15 residues. Trimming removed 4 bases from V and 10 bases from J; junction bases left unmatched: 7. CDR1 and CDR2 (germline): MNHEY, SVGAGI.

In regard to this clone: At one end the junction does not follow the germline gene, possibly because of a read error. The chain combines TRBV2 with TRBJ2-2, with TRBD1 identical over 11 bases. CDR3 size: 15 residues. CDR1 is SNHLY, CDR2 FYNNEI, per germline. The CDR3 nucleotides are TGTGCCAGCAGTTGGGACAGGGGGAACGCCGGGGAGCTGTTTTTT. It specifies CASSWDRGNAGELFF.

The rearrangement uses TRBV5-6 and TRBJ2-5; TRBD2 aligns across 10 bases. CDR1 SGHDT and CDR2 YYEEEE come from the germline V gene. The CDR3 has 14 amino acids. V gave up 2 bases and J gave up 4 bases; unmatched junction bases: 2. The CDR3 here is CASSLAGGRETQYF. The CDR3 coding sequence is TGTGCCAGCAGCTTAGCGGGGGGGCGAGAGACCCAGTACTTC.

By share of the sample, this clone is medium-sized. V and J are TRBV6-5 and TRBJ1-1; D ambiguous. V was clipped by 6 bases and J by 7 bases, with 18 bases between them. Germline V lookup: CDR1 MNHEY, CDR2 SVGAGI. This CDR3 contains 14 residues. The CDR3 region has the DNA TGTGCCAGCAGCCTCAATTCCCTCGCGTTTGAAGCTTTCTTT. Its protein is CASSLNSLAFEAFF.

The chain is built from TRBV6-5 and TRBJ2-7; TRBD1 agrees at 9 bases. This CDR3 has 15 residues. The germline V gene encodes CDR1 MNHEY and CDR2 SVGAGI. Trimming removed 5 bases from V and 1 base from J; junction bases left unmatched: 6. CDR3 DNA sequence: TGTGCCAGCAGTCCCACCGGGACAGGGTCCTACGAGCAGTACTTC. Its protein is CASSPTGTGSYEQYF.

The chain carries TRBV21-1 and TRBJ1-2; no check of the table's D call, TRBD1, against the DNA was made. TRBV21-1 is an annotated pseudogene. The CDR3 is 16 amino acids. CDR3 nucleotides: TGTGCCAGCAGCACAATGACAGGGGCGAAGGACTATGGCTACACCTTC. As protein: CASSTMTGAKDYGYTF.

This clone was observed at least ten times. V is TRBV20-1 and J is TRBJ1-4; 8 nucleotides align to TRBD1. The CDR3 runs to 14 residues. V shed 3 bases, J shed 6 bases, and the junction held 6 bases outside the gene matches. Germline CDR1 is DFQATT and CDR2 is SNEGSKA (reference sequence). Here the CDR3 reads CSASRGQADEKLFF. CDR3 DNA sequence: TGCAGTGCTAGTAGGGGACAGGCCGATGAAAAACTGTTTTTT.

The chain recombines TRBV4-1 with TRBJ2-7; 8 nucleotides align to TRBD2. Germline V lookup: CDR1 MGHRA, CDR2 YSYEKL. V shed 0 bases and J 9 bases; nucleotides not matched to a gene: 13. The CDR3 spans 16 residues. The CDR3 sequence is CASSQDLTSAAGGQYF. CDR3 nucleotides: TGCGCCAGCAGCCAAGATCTGACTAGTGCGGCGGGGGGGCAGTACTTC.